Described below is a single TCR beta chain sequence and its context. The CDR3 is made up of 16 amino acids. Germline CDR1 GTSNPN, CDR2 SVGIG (reference sequence). J gave up 4 bases and V 5 bases, and 12 bases lay outside the gene matches. Clones were read by immunoSEQ multiplex PCR, and TCRdb kept only the in-frame ones, dropping some. The data show about 56,000 clones, with approximately 82% seen just once and more than 3.5% held by the top ten. These data originate in a study of OX40 agonist ivuxolimab in advanced cancers. The genes are TRBV30 and TRBJ1-3; 9 bases are a match to TRBD1. The sequencing here drew on CD4+ or CD8+ T cells sorted from blood, taken in a trial of the OX40 agonist ivuxolimab. This TCR came from an adult with an advanced solid tumor such as melanoma, head and neck, liver or kidney cancer. In DNA, the CDR3 is TGTGCCTGGGCGCCGGGACAGGGACCCGTCGGAAACACCATATATTTT. Translating it yields CAWAPGQGPVGNTIYF. The whole variable domain, remainder taken from reference TRBV30 and TRBJ1-3, is SQTIHQWPATLVQPVGSPLSLECTVEGTSNPNLYWYRQAAGRGLQLLFYSVGIGQISSEVPQNLSASRPQDRQFILSSKKLLLSDSGFYLCAWAPGQGPVGNTIYFGEGSWLTVV.